This TCR beta chain appears in the sequencing data of a study of response to subunit inactivated influenza vaccine. From germline, CDR1 is LGHDT and CDR2 YNNKEL (reference sequence). V lost 1 base and J lost 6, with 7 bases in between. This CDR3 is 13 amino acids long. This clonotype was detected once. Each CDR3 protein is one row after TCRdb ran MiXCR on the RT-PCR reads. Altogether about 520,000 distinct CDR3 sequences are present, about 25% being singletons, with the ten largest covering approximately 2%. The receptor's source is a man in his forties or fifties who received an inactivated influenza vaccine. J is TRBJ1-5 and V is TRBV3-1, with D unclear. The sample here was CD4+ T cells sorted from PBMCs, taken 5 days after vaccination. The CDR3 nucleotides are TGTGCCAGCAGCCAAGCCCCCCCTCAGCCCCAGCATTTT. Its translation is CASSQAPPQPQHF.